This TCR beta chain was captured in a study of T cells in Graves' hyperthyroidism and ophthalmopathy. This CDR3 contains 17 residues. Per germline, CDR1 SNHLY and CDR2 FYNNEI. With 5 bases clipped from V and 4 bases from J, the junction kept 13 bases outside the gene matches. Patients were excluded for uncontrolled infection, other autoimmune disease, pregnancy or lactation. Broader study findings: In blood, most of the thyroid clonotypes expanded above 0.001 were also present.

The TCR beta CDR3 regions underwent amplification using RNA transcripts as the source. With the HTBI primer set, the TCR CDR3 went through a first round of RT-PCR. Each CDR3 protein gets one entry after TCRdb re-called the multiplex PCR reads with MiXCR. The sample yields around 600,000 distinct CDR3 sequences, 16% seen once. Comments on this clonotype: Its antigen is as yet unknown.

The source of this sequence is a woman aged 40-49 years with Graves' ophthalmopathy. Sample: blood. The chain links TRBV2 to TRBJ1-4, with 7 bases fitting TRBD1. The CDR3, as DNA: TGTGCCAGCAGTTCCTACAGGGGAGGACAGCTTAATGAAAAACTGTTTTTT. Translated, it gives CASSSYRGGQLNEKLFF.